The source of this T cell receptor (beta chain) is a study of T cells in Graves' hyperthyroidism and ophthalmopathy. It was RNA transcripts that yielded the amplified TCR beta CDR3 regions. In the first-round RT-PCR of the TCR CDR3, the HTBI primer set was used. Each CDR3 protein gets one entry after TCRdb re-called the multiplex PCR reads with MiXCR. The repertoire holds roughly 350,000 distinct CDR3 sequences, with approximately 15% as singletons. Germline trimming cut 6 bases from V and 8 bases from J; bases unmatched to any gene: 10. From germline, CDR1 is WSHSY and CDR2 SAAADI. The CDR3 is 14 amino acids. Over 18 months, lack of ophthalmopathy progression marked Graves' hyperthyroidism as stable.

Sequencing used blood. The chain joins TRBV10-2 to TRBJ2-1; TRBD2 aligns across 7 bases. This clonotype was sampled from a woman aged 25 to 39 with Graves' hyperthyroidism. CDR3 loop: CASRTSRERDEQFF. The CDR3 nucleotides read TGCGCCAGCAGGACTAGCAGGGAGAGGGATGAGCAGTTCTTC.